The entry below describes one T cell receptor beta chain. This sample stems from a study of control samples from healthy donors and cancer patients. The germline V gene has CDR1 SGHAT and CDR2 FQNNGV. Trimming removed 1 base from V and 1 base from J, with 7 bases in between. CDR3 size: 14 residues. Produced via immunoSEQ multiplex PCR; TCRdb's table is partial and in-frame only. The data show roughly 130,000 clones, more than 85% seen once. Input material: blood. This sequence joins TRBV11-2 and TRBJ1-1; D call uncertain. This TCR derives from a man aged 18 to 29 in good health. CDR3 nucleotide sequence: TGTGCCAGCAGCTTAGCTCAGCCGAACACTGAAGCTTTCTTT. Protein sequence: CASSLAQPNTEAFF.